The next 21 T cell receptor beta chains were all read from a single sample in a study of shared clonotypes between healthy human individuals. Data came from immunoSEQ multiplex PCR; TCRdb stores just in-frame clones and leaves some out. The data contain a few million clones, roughly 95% of them singletons. The sequenced sample was naive CD4+ T cells sorted from blood. Indicated subset: CD45RA+ positively selected. Receptor source: a man younger than 30 in good health.

The chain carries TRBV28 and TRBJ2-3; D gene ambiguous. Germline V gives CDR1 MDHEN, CDR2 SYDVKM. The CDR3 loop spans 16 amino acids. Trimming shortened V by 6 bases and J by 1 base, and 17 bases separated the two germline ends. The CDR3 DNA follows: TGTGCCAGCAGCCTCCTTGACACCGCTCGCACAGATACGCAGTATTTT. It is translated as CASSLLDTARTDTQYF.

The rearrangement joins TRBV18 to TRBJ2-7; no clear D gene. The CDR3 sequence is 15 residues long. Germline V gives CDR1 KGHSH, CDR2 LQKENI. Trimming removed 4 bases from V and 2 bases from J, with 15 bases in between. CDR3 residues: CASSLAAQRTYEQYF. CDR3 nucleotides: TGTGCCAGCTCACTGGCCGCCCAGCGAACCTACGAGCAGTACTTC. The whole variable domain, filled in from reference TRBV18 and TRBJ2-7, reads NAGVMQNPRHLVRRRGQEARLRCSPMKGHSHVYWYRQLPEEGLKFMVYLQKENIIDESGMPKERFSAEFPKEGPSILRIQQVVRGDSAAYFCASSLAAQRTYEQYFGPGTRLTVT.

The chain employs TRBV4-3 and TRBJ2-7; perhaps TRBD1 as D (6 bases). This CDR3 region has 14 residues. Germline V CDR1 and CDR2: LGHNA, YSLEER. The germline V and J ends were trimmed by 1 base and 6 bases, with 13 bases remaining between them. The CDR3 DNA is TGCGCCAGCAGCCAAGGGCAGGGGCCGGGCGAGCAGTACTTC. This sequence encodes CASSQGQGPGEQYF.

The CDR3 sequence: CASSPTYSNTEAFF. The CDR3 region has the DNA TGTGCCAGCAGTCCAACCTACTCGAACACTGAAGCTTTCTTT. This chain joins TRBV6-5 and TRBJ1-1; no reliable D call. Germline V CDR1 and CDR2: MNHEY, SVGAGI. This CDR3 is built from 14 residues. V lost 5 bases and J lost 1, with 11 bases in between.

The chain links TRBV25-1 to TRBJ2-5; D is unresolved. Germline CDR1 and CDR2: MGHDK and SYGVNS. The CDR3 totals 12 residues. V was shortened by 4 bases and J by 6 bases, with 9 bases between the two germline ends. The CDR3, as DNA: TGTGCCAGCAGTGCTCCCGGCCAGACCCAGTACTTC. This codes for CASSAPGQTQYF.

The V call is TRBV7-2, the J call TRBJ2-4; 8 positions agree with TRBD1. This CDR3 is 12 amino acids long. Germline V gene data show CDR1 as SGHTA and CDR2 as FQGNSA. The V and J ends lost 3 bases and 11 bases, in that order; junction bases with no gene match: 3. CDR3 residues: CASSFGQGVQYF. The CDR3 nucleotides are TGTGCCAGCAGCTTCGGACAGGGAGTTCAGTACTTC.

The chain combines TRBV2 with TRBJ1-5; 10 positions agree with TRBD1. V shed 7 bases and J 4 bases; nucleotides not matched to a gene: 13. Looked up from germline, CDR1 is SNHLY and CDR2 is FYNNEI. This CDR3 spans 17 amino acids. The CDR3 sequence is CASMITGTGDFNQPQHF. Written as DNA, the CDR3 is TGTGCCAGCATGATCACCGGGACAGGGGACTTTAATCAGCCCCAGCATTTT.

Comments on this clone: The sample carries other DNA sequences with the same CDR3. This sequence joins TRBV7-2 and TRBJ2-2; no firm D call. This CDR3 comprises 14 residues. V was clipped by 0 bases and J by 2 bases, with 4 bases between them. Germline CDR1 is SGHTA and CDR2 is FQGNSA. The CDR3 coding sequence is TGTGCCAGCAGCTTAGCGGGAAACACCGGGGAGCTGTTTTTT. It is translated as CASSLAGNTGELFF.

The rearrangement links TRBV12-1 to TRBJ2-7; TRBD1, the table's D call, lacks a check against the DNA. TRBV12-1 represents a pseudogene. The CDR3 runs 16 residues. Written as DNA, the CDR3 is TGTGCCAGCAGCTCGCCGACAGGGGAGGTACCCTACGAGCAGTACTTC. Translation: CASSSPTGEVPYEQYF.

J is TRBJ1-2 and V is TRBV7-2, with 9 bases that match TRBD1. The CDR3 loop spans 13 amino acids. After removal of 5 bases from V and 9 bases from J, the junction contained 7 bases not matched to a gene. The germline CDR1 and CDR2 sequences are SGHTA and FQGNSA. The CDR3 here is CASSGRDRVRYTF. Here the CDR3 DNA reads TGTGCCAGCAGCGGAAGGGACAGGGTACGCTACACCTTC.

A single count supports this clone. The junction shows a germline mismatch at one end, possibly a read error. The chain carries TRBV7-2 and TRBJ2-5; tentatively, D is TRBD2 (6 bases). The length of the CDR3 is 13 residues. CDR1 SGHTA and CDR2 FQGNSA come from the germline V gene. This CDR3 reads CASRLAAQETQYF. In DNA, the CDR3 is TGTGCCAGCAGATTAGCGGCCCAAGAGACCCAGTACTTC. The full variable domain, with the rest looked up from reference TRBV7-2 and TRBJ2-5, is GAGVSQSPSNKVTEKGKDVELRCDPISGHTALYWYRQSLGQGLEFLIYFQGNSAPDKSGLPSDRFSAERTGGSVSTLTIQRTQQEDSAVYLCASRLAAQETQYFGPGTRLLVL.

The gene calls are TRBV27 and TRBJ1-6, with D possibly matching TRBD1 (5 bases). Between the trimmed V and J ends, which lost 5 bases and 7 bases, there was a span of 12 bases. This CDR3 has 14 amino acids. Germline CDR1 reads MNHEY; CDR2 reads SMNVEV (reference sequence). This chain's CDR3 is CASSPREGNSPLHF. The CDR3 DNA reads as TGTGCCAGCAGTCCACGTGAGGGGAATTCACCCCTCCACTTT.

The genes are TRBV29-1 and TRBJ1-5; the match to TRBD1 covers 8 bases. V shed 6 bases, J shed 8 bases, and the junction held 9 bases outside the gene matches. This CDR3 is 13 amino acids long. Germline V lookup: CDR1 SQVTM, CDR2 ANQGSEA. DNA for the CDR3: TGCAGCGTCGGACAGGGCCGGGGTAAGCCCCAGCATTTT. Amino acids: CSVGQGRGKPQHF.

V gene TRBV29-1 combines with J gene TRBJ2-7; no clear D gene. The CDR3 contains 13 residues. V was trimmed by 3 bases and J by 6 bases, leaving 15 bases between them. The V gene's germline CDR1 is SQVTM and CDR2 ANQGSEA. The CDR3, as DNA: TGCAGCGTTGATTTGCTGGGTAACGGCGAGCAGTACTTC. Protein product: CSVDLLGNGEQYF.

This clone was detected once. This chain connects TRBV7-2 to TRBJ2-5; perhaps D is TRBD1 or TRBD2 (5 bases each). V shed 1 base and J shed 1 base, with 10 bases lying between them. This CDR3 spans 15 amino acids. Per the germline V gene, CDR1 is SGHTA and CDR2 is FQGNSA. This CDR3 is CASSLGSRGQETQYF. CDR3 in DNA: TGTGCCAGCAGCTTAGGTTCGAGGGGCCAAGAGACCCAGTACTTC.

In the case of this clone: The same CDR3 is also encoded by other DNA sequences in this sample. The chain recombines TRBV6-1 with TRBJ2-7, with no clear D. Germline V gives CDR1 MNHNS, CDR2 SASEGT. The length of the CDR3 is 15 residues. The V gene lost 1 base and the J gene lost 4 bases, with 14 bases spanning the gap. The CDR3 DNA reads as TGTGCCAGCAGTGAAGGTAGAGTTTCGTCATACGAGCAGTACTTC. Protein sequence: CASSEGRVSSYEQYF.

V usage is TRBV6-1 and J usage is TRBJ1-4; D is unresolved. Germline CDR1 reads MNHNS; CDR2 reads SASEGT. Trimming left V 1 base short and J 8 bases short, with 14 bases between. The CDR3 sequence is 15 residues long. The CDR3 bases are TGTGCCAGCAGTGAAGTGGTAACGGCGCCAGAAAAACTGTTTTTT. Amino acid sequence: CASSEVVTAPEKLFF.

This sequence joins TRBV6-6 and TRBJ2-7, with no clear D. V lost 0 bases, J lost 7 bases, and 13 bases lay in between. CDR3 length: 14 residues. CDR1 and CDR2 (germline): MNHNY, SVGAGI (reference sequence). The CDR3 DNA sequence: TGTGCCAGCAGTTACTCGATTGACCCTGGGGAGCAGTACTTC. Protein product: CASSYSIDPGEQYF.

The chain has TRBV19 and TRBJ2-3; TRBD2 matches 8 bases. This CDR3 comprises 15 residues. Losses at the gene ends were 9 bases for V and 2 bases for J; bases not matched to a gene: 10. Germline V CDR1 and CDR2: LNHDA, SQIVND (reference sequence). The CDR3 nucleotides read TGTGCCAGCTCACTAGCGGTAGGATCCACAGATACGCAGTATTTT. It is translated as CASSLAVGSTDTQYF.

About this clone itself: This sample includes further DNA sequences coding for the same CDR3. The chain combines TRBV5-1 with TRBJ1-1, with D possibly being TRBD1 (5 bases). Germline V gives CDR1 SGHRS, CDR2 YFSETQ. This CDR3 comprises 13 residues. V lost 2 bases and J 1 base, leaving 6 bases between the germline ends. In DNA form, the CDR3 reads TGCGCCAGCAGCTTCCAGGGGAACACTGAAGCTTTCTTT. Translation: CASSFQGNTEAFF.

About this clone: This same CDR3 is encoded by further DNA sequences in the sample. The chain employs TRBV5-1 and TRBJ2-7, with a weak D call TRBD2 (5 bases). CDR3 size: 14 residues. Germline V gives CDR1 SGHRS, CDR2 YFSETQ. Trimming took 0 bases from V and 2 from J, leaving 9 bases between them. The CDR3 here is CASSLAGSTYEQYF. Here the CDR3 DNA reads TGCGCCAGCAGCTTGGCGGGGTCTACCTACGAGCAGTACTTC.